One and the same sample provided the 32 T cell receptor beta chains below, sequenced in a study of blood T cell repertoires in COVID-19. Produced via immunoSEQ multiplex PCR; TCRdb's table is partial and in-frame only. The table has roughly 200,000 clones, 65% to 80% seen once. The sequencing sample was made of peripheral blood. The receptor source for this set is a man between 50 and 59 years old who had recovered from COVID-19.

The chain links TRBV7-3 to TRBJ1-1; 12 bases map to TRBD1. The CDR3 is 14 residues long. With V trimmed by 5 bases and J by 5 bases, 3 bases remained unmatched. Germline assignment: CDR1 SGHTA and CDR2 FQGTGA. CDR3 nucleotide sequence: TGTGCCAGCAGCCCGGGACAGGGGGCAACTGAAGCTTTCTTT. It codes for CASSPGQGATEAFF.

The chain uses TRBV11-2 and TRBJ2-5; D is unresolved. The CDR3 has 14 amino acids. The germline CDR1 and CDR2 sequences are SGHAT and FQNNGV. V was trimmed by 1 base and J by 5 bases, leaving 11 bases between them. The CDR3 region has the DNA TGTGCCAGCAGCTTAGGTCCGGGTGGGGAGACCCAGTACTTC. Translated, it gives CASSLGPGGETQYF.

The chain couples TRBV19 to TRBJ2-1, with D unresolved. The germline CDR1 and CDR2 sequences are LNHDA and SQIVND (reference sequence). This CDR3 contains 13 residues. In nucleotides, the CDR3 is TGTGCGACCGGTACGGGTTCCTACAATGAGCAGTTCTTC. Translating gives CATGTGSYNEQFF.

The chain joins TRBV5-1 to TRBJ1-1; 7 positions agree with TRBD1. The trim removed 3 bases at V and 4 bases at J, leaving 6 bases unmatched. The CDR3 extends over 14 amino acids. Per the germline V gene, CDR1 is SGHRS and CDR2 is YFSETQ. CDR3 sequence reads: CASSSGPGGTEAFF. For the CDR3, the DNA is TGCGCCAGCAGCTCTGGGCCAGGGGGCACTGAAGCTTTCTTT.

The chain recombines TRBV15 with TRBJ1-6; D unclear. The V gene's germline CDR1 is LNHNV and CDR2 YYDKDF (reference sequence). Trimming removed 9 bases at V and 5 bases at J, with 11 bases between. The CDR3 runs to 13 residues. Written as DNA, the CDR3 is TGTGCCACGCATACGGGAGATAATTCACCCCTCCACTTT. This gives the protein CATHTGDNSPLHF.

V gene TRBV5-5 combines with J gene TRBJ2-1; 14 bases agree with TRBD2. The junction had 6 bases not matched to a gene; V was cut back by 4 bases and J by 9 bases. From germline, CDR1 is SGHKS and CDR2 YYEKEE (reference sequence). The CDR3 runs to 15 residues. In DNA form, the CDR3 reads TGTGCCAGCAGCCGGGGACTAGCGGGAGAAGGTGAGCAGTTCTTC. It translates to CASSRGLAGEGEQFF.

The chain recombines TRBV5-5 with TRBJ1-6; 7 bases are shared with TRBD1. CDR1 SGHKS and CDR2 YYEKEE come from the germline V gene (reference sequence). Trimming removed 0 bases from V and 6 bases from J; junction bases left unmatched: 9. The CDR3 spans 17 residues. CDR3 DNA sequence: TGTGCCAGCAGCTTGGACATGGCGGGACAGACTAATTCACCCCTCCACTTT. Protein: CASSLDMAGQTNSPLHF.

The V gene is TRBV30, the J gene TRBJ2-1, with D possibly being TRBD1 (6 bases). CDR1 is GTSNPN, CDR2 SVGIG, per germline (reference sequence). The CDR3 length is 14 residues. Trimming stripped 4 bases from V and 5 bases from J, with 15 bases between. In DNA, the CDR3 is TGTGCCTGGACCCCCACCCCAGGGGACAATGAGCAGTTCTTC. Translated: CAWTPTPGDNEQFF.

This chain uses TRBV12-5 with TRBJ2-5, with 10 bases matching TRBD1. V lost 4 bases to trimming and J lost 7 bases; unmatched junction nucleotides: 9. The germline gives CDR1 LGHNT, CDR2 FRNRAP. This CDR3 region has 15 residues. CDR3 loop: CASGSSTGGGGTQYF. The CDR3, as DNA: TGTGCTAGTGGTTCGTCGACAGGGGGCGGAGGGACCCAGTACTTC. Supplemented by reference TRBV12-5 and TRBJ2-5, the full variable domain reads DARVTQTPRHKVTEMGQEVTMRCQPILGHNTVFWYRQTMMQGLELLAYFRNRAPLDDSGMPKDRFSAEMPDATLATLKIQPSEPRDSAVYFCASGSSTGGGGTQYFGPGTRLLVL.

The rearrangement uses TRBV19 and TRBJ2-2; 12 bases align to TRBD2. CDR1 and CDR2 (germline): LNHDA, SQIVND (reference sequence). CDR3 size: 16 residues. J lost 6 bases, V lost 5 bases, and 7 bases had no gene match. CDR3: CASSPTSGSNAGELFF. CDR3 sequence (DNA): TGTGCCAGTAGTCCGACTAGCGGGAGTAATGCCGGGGAGCTGTTTTTT.

This clone has just one count. The chain uses TRBV19 and TRBJ2-4, with 9 bases identical to TRBD2. The CDR3 totals 14 residues. Germline CDR1 and CDR2: LNHDA and SQIVND (reference sequence). J lost 0 bases, V lost 6 bases, and 0 bases had no gene match. The CDR3 here is CASRAGGAKNIQYF. The CDR3 DNA reads TGTGCCAGTAGAGCGGGAGGAGCCAAAAACATTCAGTACTTC.

The chain joins TRBV6-6 to TRBJ2-7, with 8 bases aligning to TRBD2. V lost 2 bases to trimming and J lost 3 bases; unmatched junction nucleotides: 6. Germline lookup yields CDR1 MNHNY and CDR2 SVGAGI (reference sequence). The CDR3 is made up of 15 amino acids. DNA for the CDR3: TGTGCCAGCAGTTACAGTCCGGGACTAGACTACGAGCAGTACTTC. It is translated as CASSYSPGLDYEQYF.

The CDR3 here is CASREGLAVGELFF. The CDR3 DNA follows: TGTGCCAGCAGGGAGGGACTAGCGGTAGGGGAGCTGTTTTTT. The chain employs TRBV2 and TRBJ2-2, with TRBD2 identical over 11 bases. The germline CDR1 and CDR2 sequences are SNHLY and FYNNEI. V shed 6 bases, J shed 8 bases, and the junction held 5 bases outside the gene matches. This CDR3 spans 14 amino acids.

J is TRBJ1-1 and V is TRBV29-1; D is uncertain. V was trimmed by 4 bases and J by 0 bases, leaving 15 bases between them. The germline V gene encodes CDR1 SQVTM and CDR2 ANQGSEA. The CDR3 sequence is 15 residues long. The CDR3: CSVGAGGSLNTEAFF. The CDR3 bases are TGCAGCGTTGGGGCAGGAGGGTCTCTGAACACTGAAGCTTTCTTT.

Notes on this clone: The sample carries other DNA sequences with the same CDR3. V usage is TRBV29-1 and J usage is TRBJ1-1; 7 bases agree with TRBD1. The CDR3 sequence is 10 residues long. The germline gives CDR1 SQVTM, CDR2 ANQGSEA. Unmatched junction bases numbered 3, after V lost 6 bases and J lost 8 bases. CDR3: CSVRQGEAFF. CDR3 in DNA: TGCAGCGTGCGACAGGGCGAAGCTTTCTTT.

The chain is built from TRBV12-2 and TRBJ2-1; the table's D call TRBD2 went unverified against the DNA. TRBV12-2 represents a pseudogene. The CDR3 runs 19 residues. This CDR3 is CASRNSLVVLAGFYNEQFF. The CDR3 region has the DNA TGTGCAAGTCGCAACTCCCTCGTCGTACTAGCGGGATTCTACAATGAGCAGTTCTTC.

The CDR3 DNA reads as TGTGCCTGGAGTGCCAGACTAGCGGGAGGCCGGGAGACCCAGTACTTC. Translated, it gives CAWSARLAGGRETQYF. V usage is TRBV30 and J usage is TRBJ2-5, with 13 bases fitting TRBD2. The CDR3 contains 16 residues. J was trimmed by 5 bases and V by 1 base; bases with no gene match: 7. Per the germline V gene, CDR1 is GTSNPN and CDR2 is SVGIG (reference sequence).

This chain links TRBV15 with TRBJ2-3; TRBD1 agrees at 7 bases. The CDR3 is made up of 17 amino acids. The V segment lost 0 bases and the J segment 3 bases; nucleotides outside the gene matches: 9. Germline V gene lookup returns CDR1 LNHNV and CDR2 YYDKDF (reference sequence). Here the CDR3 reads CATSRDLGTVDTDTQYF. The CDR3 nucleotides read TGTGCCACCAGCAGAGACCTAGGGACAGTGGATACAGATACGCAGTATTTT. The full variable domain, with the rest looked up from reference TRBV15 and TRBJ2-3, is DAMVIQNPRYQVTQFGKPVTLSCSQTLNHNVMYWYQQKSSQAPKLLFHYYDKDFNNEADTPDNFQSRRPNTSFCFLDIRSPGLGDTAMYLCATSRDLGTVDTDTQYFGPGTRLTVL.

The V gene is TRBV6-5, the J gene TRBJ2-1; a weak D match, TRBD1 (6 bases). The CDR3 covers 15 residues. Germline CDR1 is MNHEY and CDR2 is SVGAGI. The ends were cut back, 6 bases at V and 8 bases at J, with 20 bases in the middle. This chain's CDR3 is CASSYHRVHIDEQFF. Written as DNA, the CDR3 is TGTGCCAGCAGCTACCACAGGGTACACATCGATGAGCAGTTCTTC.

The V call is TRBV10-3, the J call TRBJ2-3; TRBD2 aligns across 8 bases. Germline CDR1 and CDR2: ENHRY and SYGVKD. The CDR3 runs 14 residues. V lost 7 bases and J lost 0; bases outside the gene matches: 3. CDR3 DNA: TGTGCCATCATGGCGGGAGGTAGCACAGATACGCAGTATTTT. It encodes CAIMAGGSTDTQYF.

This sequence joins TRBV14 and TRBJ2-5; no firm D call. Per germline, CDR1 SGHDN and CDR2 FVKESK. The length of the CDR3 is 12 residues. Trimming removed 1 base at V and 5 bases at J, with 5 bases between. CDR3 loop: CASSQVSETQYF. The CDR3 nucleotides are TGTGCCAGCAGCCAAGTTTCGGAGACCCAGTACTTC.

CDR3 sequence: CASSVLWGGTDTQYF. The CDR3 nucleotides are TGTGCCAGCAGCGTCTTATGGGGGGGCACAGATACGCAGTATTTT. The V and J genes are TRBV5-8 and TRBJ2-3; D possibly corresponds to TRBD2 (6 bases). Trimming removed 4 bases from V and 1 base from J, with 13 bases in between. In germline, CDR1 is SGHTS, CDR2 YDEGEE. The CDR3 loop spans 15 amino acids.

This CDR3 reads CASSPGQGETQYF. CDR3 bases: TGTGCCAGCAGCCCGGGACAGGGAGAGACCCAGTACTTC. The chain carries TRBV7-3 and TRBJ2-5; 9 bases agree with TRBD1. The germline V gene encodes CDR1 SGHTA and CDR2 FQGTGA. This CDR3 contains 13 residues. With 5 bases clipped from V and 4 bases from J, the junction kept 2 bases outside the gene matches.

CDR3 bases: TGCGCCAGCAGCTTGGGCAGGGAACCTAACACCGGGGAGCTGTTTTTT. This codes for CASSLGREPNTGELFF. This rearrangement joins TRBV5-1 to TRBJ2-2; possible D gene TRBD1, 5 bases. V lost 0 bases to trimming and J lost 2 bases, with 11 bases between them. Germline V gene lookup returns CDR1 SGHRS and CDR2 YFSETQ. CDR3 length: 16 residues.

This clone was detected only a few times. The chain carries TRBV28 and TRBJ1-4; no firm D call. There are 14 residues in the CDR3. Trimming removed 1 base at V and 6 bases at J, with 9 bases between. The germline V gene encodes CDR1 MDHEN and CDR2 SYDVKM. The CDR3 region is CASSLYVEDEKLFF. The CDR3 nucleotides read TGTGCCAGCAGTTTATATGTGGAGGATGAAAAACTGTTTTTT.

This chain connects TRBV9 to TRBJ2-1; a possible D gene is TRBD2 (5 bases). CDR3 length: 15 residues. Trimming took off 3 bases at V and 7 bases at J, with 17 bases between the two ends. Germline V gene lookup returns CDR1 SGDLS and CDR2 YYNGEE. CDR3 nucleotide sequence: TGTGCCAGCAGCGAAGGCTTAGCGAGTTATAATGAGCAGTTCTTC. Translation gives CASSEGLASYNEQFF.

The chain joins TRBV5-1 to TRBJ2-2; D is unclear. The length of the CDR3 is 17 residues. V was trimmed by 5 bases and J by 1 base, leaving 18 bases between them. CDR1 and CDR2 from the germline V gene are SGHRS and YFSETQ. The CDR3 spells CASSPSLQAQNTGELFF. The DNA for the CDR3 is TGCGCCAGCAGTCCCTCCTTGCAGGCACAGAACACCGGGGAGCTGTTTTTT.

This sequence joins TRBV29-1 and TRBJ2-7; 11 positions match TRBD2. This CDR3 comprises 13 residues. The ends lost 6 bases at V and 2 bases at J; junction bases unmatched: 3. Germline V gives CDR1 SQVTM, CDR2 ANQGSEA. This CDR3 is CSVRLAGPYEQYF. CDR3 DNA sequence: TGCAGCGTCCGACTAGCGGGACCCTACGAGCAGTACTTC.

This chain connects TRBV11-2 to TRBJ1-4; TRBD1 matches at 10 bases. Per germline, CDR1 SGHAT and CDR2 FQNNGV. The CDR3 has 15 amino acids. J gave up 7 bases and V 2 bases, and 4 bases lay outside the gene matches. This CDR3 is CASSLRQGAGEKLFF. CDR3 nucleotide sequence: TGTGCCAGCAGCTTACGACAGGGGGCAGGTGAAAAACTGTTTTTT.

The gene calls are TRBV7-6 and TRBJ2-1; 10 bases align to TRBD2. Germline values: CDR1 SGHVS, CDR2 FNYEAQ. The length of the CDR3 is 16 residues. V lost 5 bases and J lost 4; bases outside the gene matches: 8. CDR3 residues: CASSAILAGAYNEQFF. CDR3 nucleotide sequence: TGTGCCAGCAGCGCCATTCTAGCGGGAGCTTACAATGAGCAGTTCTTC. Full variable domain (outside the CDR3, taken from reference TRBV7-6 and TRBJ2-1): GAGVSQSPRYKVTKRGQDVALRCDPISGHVSLYWYRQALGQGPEFLTYFNYEAQQDKSGLPNDRFSAERPEGSISTLTIQRTEQRDSAMYRCASSAILAGAYNEQFFGPGTRLTVL.

This clone was seen more than once but under ten times. This chain connects TRBV6-5 to TRBJ2-1, with TRBD2 matching 11 bases. Germline V lookup: CDR1 MNHEY, CDR2 SVGAGI. Losses at the gene ends were 8 bases for V and 6 bases for J; bases not matched to a gene: 6. The CDR3 has 14 residues. The CDR3 protein is CASQILAGVNEQFF. The DNA for the CDR3 is TGTGCCAGCCAGATACTAGCGGGAGTCAATGAGCAGTTCTTC.

This chain uses TRBV10-1 with TRBJ1-2; no reliable D call. The CDR3 is 11 amino acids. Germline values: CDR1 WNHNN, CDR2 SYGVQD (reference sequence). The V end lost 10 bases, the J end lost 3 bases, and 9 bases lay between the germline ends. The CDR3 is CATPGDYGYTF. CDR3 nucleotides: TGCGCCACCCCCGGAGACTATGGCTACACCTTC.